This T cell receptor (beta chain) was recovered during a study of a mutant IDH1 vaccine in newly diagnosed glioma (dated by TCRdb to about 2021). About the full investigation: Vaccination began 4-6 weeks after radiotherapy alone, or alongside temozolomide cycles in the chemotherapy-containing groups. The week-35 safety follow-up was designated visit V12, and the week-47 end of study was designated visit V13. Of the 25 to 40 patients who were treated, 62.5% were male and roughly 38% were female, and the mean age was around 40 years. Longitudinal TCRB deep sequencing was done for 25 treated patients, wherever samples were available for exploratory analyses. Peripheral blood samples were drawn at six visits, namely V03 (baseline), V05, V07, V10, V12 and V13. Prior to enrollment, patients had been given standard therapy consisting of radiotherapy alone, temozolomide alone, or radiochemotherapy with temozolomide, with the combination given to most patients.

The library was obtained by the immunoSEQ multiplex PCR assay. Rearranged TCR beta chain sequences were amplified using the hsTCRB Kit according to the manufacturer's protocol. An Illumina MiSeq was used to sequence the TCRB libraries. In the authors' own workflow: The proprietary platform of the kit vendor was used for demultiplexing, trimming and gene mapping. TCRdb's version of the immuneACCESS table is confined to in-frame rearrangements and falls short of the full clone set. An unresolved V gene accounts for under half of the shortfall where checked; the remainder is of unknown origin. The V and J calls and clone size come from that table; D and trimming were worked out from the DNA. The sample includes some 40,000 clones, with over 70% observed a single time. More than 7% of the sample is taken by the ten largest. Concerning this clone: Its antigen is currently not known. Per-nucleotide qualities are absent, and no much larger clonotype sits a single base away.

The CDR3 numbers 14 residues from cysteine through valine. Only CDR3 DNA remains: 42 bases, in frame from the first base. CDR1 SQVTM and CDR2 ANQGSEA were looked up in the germline V gene. At the junction V is shortened by 3 bases and J by 3 bases; bases outside the gene matches: 8. Sample time point, as interpreted from the label and publication: week 47, end of study. Each vaccine dose was 300 ug of a 20-mer mutant IDH1 peptide in Montanide, given subcutaneously with topical imiquimod. Eight vaccinations were administered to patients in weeks 1, 3, 5, 7, 11, 15, 19 and 23, corresponding to visits V03 through V10. The donors had newly diagnosed IDH1-mutant astrocytomas of WHO grade 3 or 4 that showed loss of nuclear ATRX. The samples were drawn from NOA16, a multicentre, single-arm, open-label phase I trial in Germany that tested a mutant IDH1 peptide vaccine in humans for the first time. Genomic DNA for TCRB sequencing was extracted from EDTA blood using the DNeasy Blood and Tissue Kit.

Here is what the overall study found, with its caveats: Immune responses induced by the vaccine were seen in approximately 93% of patients across multiple MHC alleles. Pseudoprogression seemed to be unrelated to changes in the top peripheral T cell clonotypes found by TCRB sequencing. PBMC samples for TCRB deep sequencing were selected based on availability. The authors noted that analyses of patient blood samples could not be reproduced because of sample limitations.

This TCR derives from a man between 40 and 49 years old with glioma. Material: PBMCs, obtained from a glioma patient whose treatment included an IDH1 peptide vaccine. Recombination joined TRBV29-1 with TRBJ2-7, and TRBD1 matches 7 of the central bases. The nucleotide sequence reads TGCAGCGTTGAGAGGAGGACAGGCCACTACGAGCAGTACGTC. Translation gives CSVERRTGHYEQYV.